The sequence of this T cell receptor beta chain was determined in a study of blood T cell repertoires in COVID-19. Whole-study context: Sites in the United States, Italy and Spain provided acute and convalescent COVID-19 samples. T cells, B-cell-depleted T cells, or PBMCs provided the cDNA or gDNA that served as material.

Per the study methods: Reference gene primer amplification gave nucleated cell count estimates. TCRdb's copy holds only in-frame clones and misses some; the assay was immunoSEQ multiplex PCR. D and trimming were read from the DNA, whereas the V and J calls and clone size are those reported in that table. This sample has around 210,000 clones; roughly nine tenths occur once, and the top ten carry more than 0.7%. Trimming removed 6 bases from V and 3 bases from J; junction bases left unmatched: 10. This CDR3 has 15 residues. Looked up from germline, CDR1 is SNHLY and CDR2 is FYNNEI. The clonotype originates from a woman aged 70 to 79 with acute or convalescent COVID-19. The sample comprised peripheral blood. V usage is TRBV2 and J usage is TRBJ2-7; 8 bases map to TRBD1. CDR3 sequence: CASSLDGTGLYEQYF. Written as DNA, the CDR3 is TGTGCCAGCAGCTTGGACGGGACAGGCCTCTACGAGCAGTACTTC.